Included here is one TCR beta chain sequence, with context. No antigen is known for it. The sample belongs to a study of shared clonotypes between healthy human individuals. Regarding the study as a whole: A reduction in generation probabilities was seen for non-shared clonotypes relative to those shared by all four donors.

Produced via immunoSEQ multiplex PCR; TCRdb's table is partial and in-frame only. This table holds some 2.1 million clones, 95% found once. The CD4+ fraction was divided into a CD45RA+ naive subset and a CD45RA-negative memory subset. The germline V gene has CDR1 SGHRS and CDR2 YFSETQ. This CDR3 comprises 18 residues. The V gene end was trimmed by 4 bases and the J gene end by 8 bases; junction bases not matched to a gene: 19. The chain couples TRBV5-1 to TRBJ1-4, with TRBD1 matching 8 bases. This TCR was recovered from a man aged 18 to 30 in good health. The material sequenced was naive CD4+ T cells sorted from blood. Subset in this sample: CD45RA+ positively selected. CDR3 protein: CASSMGQASGMALEKLFF. In DNA form, the CDR3 reads TGCGCCAGCAGCATGGGACAGGCTAGCGGGATGGCGCTCGAAAAACTGTTTTTT.